The clone carrying this TCR beta chain was seen repeatedly, ten times or more. The antigen remains unidentified. These data originate in a study of regulatory T cells in long-lasting Graves disease. Assembly of TCR beta libraries relied on iRepertoire HTBI primers together with Arm-PCR of CDR3 regions. MiXCR, applied by TCRdb to the multiplex PCR reads, yields one record per CDR3 protein. The sample shows 300,000 to 350,000 distinct CDR3 sequences, roughly a fifth of them seen only once. General observations from the study: A limited number of samples was an acknowledged limitation. Persistent disease favored TRBV28, TRBJ1-2 and TRBJ2-5. Sharing of public clonotypes was greater in persistent patients (roughly 2,900) than in new patients (fewer than 1,000).

CDR3 length: 14 residues. Germline V gene sequence: CDR1 LNHDA, CDR2 SQIVND (reference sequence). Trimming pared 3 bases from V and 6 bases from J, leaving 14 bases between. Time point reported: persistent/refractory GD, antithyroid drugs over 5 years with positive TRAb. PBMC RNA served as the TCR library source. The receptor's source is a female donor with Graves disease. The V gene is TRBV19, the J gene TRBJ1-2; D is undetermined. The sequencing here drew on peripheral blood mononuclear cells (PBMCs), taken when the disease was refractory, from a patient treated with antithyroid drugs. CDR3: CASSIDARTNGYTF. CDR3 DNA sequence: TGTGCCAGTAGTATCGACGCCAGGACTAATGGCTACACCTTC.